This T cell receptor (beta chain) was captured by sequencing in a study of T-cell memory formation after mild COVID-19. As for the study in general: Largely, the TCR clusters proved donor specific. Study observations and caveats: Shrinking CD4+ clones resided mostly in CM and EM, and CD8+ ones in EMRA. The appearance of some responding clones in pre-infection memory suggested that cross-reactive memory joined. CD4/CD8 balance held among clones contracting day 15 to 85, and later expanders leaned CD4+.

Trimming removed 4 bases from V and 7 bases from J, with 10 bases in between. This CDR3 region has 12 residues. Germline CDR1 LGHDT, CDR2 YNNKEL (reference sequence). One entry per CDR3 protein results from TCRdb running MiXCR on the 5' RACE reads. The profile shows hundreds of thousands of distinct CDR3 sequences, around 27% of them singletons. This clonotype has more than one count but fewer than ten. Its antigen is still unknown. The V gene is TRBV3-1, the J gene TRBJ2-5; D not resolved. Sequencing used PBMCs or a T cell subset sorted from them (not recorded which). The clonotype originates from an adult woman who had mild COVID-19 (a few samples of this study predate the infection). Cell type and time point are not known. DNA for the CDR3: TGTGCCAGCAGCCTCTCATCTGGGACCCAGTACTTC. Amino acids: CASSLSSGTQYF.